The 27 T cell receptor beta chains presented below share a single source sample, sequenced in a study of CD8 T cells in ankylosing spondylitis. Findings of the study overall: Typical of ankylosing spondylitis blood, it appeared, was a TCR beta motif of 7 or 8 highly homologous variants.

Their specific antigens are unknown. TCRdb reprocessed the 5' RACE reads via MiXCR and lists one record per CDR3 protein. Found here are roughly 440,000 distinct CDR3 sequences, approximately 17% of them singletons; the top ten hold approximately 1%. Material for sequencing was blood, either unsorted or a sorted T cell fraction (not recorded which). All receptors come from a male donor with ankylosing spondylitis.

J is TRBJ2-1 and V is TRBV12-3 or TRBV12-4, with a tentative D call TRBD1 (6 bases). The ends were cut back, 6 bases at V and 2 bases at J, with 14 bases in the middle. The CDR3 length is 15 residues. Here the CDR3 DNA reads TGTGCCAGCAGGTCTAGGGGGAGCACCTACAATGAGCAGTTCTTC. This encodes CASRSRGSTYNEQFF.

Of note for this clonotype: It may be a read error: a sequence one base away is much more abundant. V gene TRBV20-1 combines with J gene TRBJ2-7; possibly TRBD1 for D (6 bases). Trimming removed 1 base at V and 2 bases at J, with 9 bases between. The CDR3 has 13 amino acids. The V gene's germline CDR1 is DFQATT and CDR2 SNEGSKA (reference sequence). CDR3 sequence: CSARGRTAYEQYF. The CDR3 coding sequence is TGCAGTGCTAGAGGCCGGACAGCCTACGAGCAGTACTTC.

The chain is built from TRBV6-5 and TRBJ1-4; TRBD1 matches 8 bases. This CDR3 has 17 residues. With 0 bases clipped from V and 1 base from J, the junction kept 4 bases outside the gene matches. Germline CDR1 and CDR2: MNHEY and SVGAGI. This CDR3 reads CASSYSNRGRTNEKLFF. DNA of the CDR3: TGTGCCAGCAGTTACTCGAACAGGGGGAGAACTAATGAAAAACTGTTTTTT.

This clonotype was observed a few times. The chain uses TRBV27 and TRBJ2-7, with D perhaps TRBD1 or TRBD2 (5 bases each). The germline V gene has CDR1 MNHEY and CDR2 SMNVEV (reference sequence). The CDR3 has 15 residues. Trimming took 5 bases from V and 5 from J, leaving 19 bases between them. CDR3 sequence reads: CASSTFGQLGHEQYF. The CDR3, as DNA: TGTGCCAGCAGTACCTTCGGACAACTAGGCCACGAGCAGTACTTC.

A few counts support this clonotype. The chain recombines TRBV20-1 with TRBJ1-2; 8 nucleotides line up with TRBD1. The CDR3 spans 14 residues. Trimming at V came to 5 bases and at J to 8 bases, leaving 13 bases not matched to a gene. The germline gives CDR1 DFQATT, CDR2 SNEGSKA (reference sequence). CDR3 amino acids: CSAGDQQGARGYTF. CDR3 nucleotide sequence: TGCAGTGCTGGGGATCAGCAGGGGGCAAGGGGCTACACCTTC.

The gene calls are TRBV6-1 and TRBJ2-7; the D gene is possibly TRBD2 (6 bases). This CDR3 is 14 amino acids long. V lost 8 bases and J lost 7, with 21 bases in between. In germline, CDR1 is MNHNS, CDR2 SASEGT. In DNA, the CDR3 is TGTGCCAGCTTCGATTTAGCGGACCGACCTGAGCAGTACTTC. Translation gives CASFDLADRPEQYF.

The chain carries TRBV20-1 and TRBJ2-1; a possible D gene is TRBD2 (5 bases). V was shortened by 5 bases and J by 0 bases, with 17 bases between the two germline ends. The CDR3 length is 16 residues. CDR1 is DFQATT, CDR2 SNEGSKA, per germline (reference sequence). The CDR3 sequence: CSAGPGGSLSYNEQFF. The CDR3 DNA follows: TGCAGTGCTGGACCCGGAGGTTCCCTCTCCTACAATGAGCAGTTCTTC.

This clonotype was counted between two and nine times. The chain joins TRBV20-1 to TRBJ2-6, with D possibly being TRBD1 (6 bases). The CDR3 extends over 15 amino acids. V was cut by 5 bases and J by 4 bases, with 15 bases left in between. Germline V gene lookup returns CDR1 DFQATT and CDR2 SNEGSKA (reference sequence). This CDR3 is CSAVQGSGGANVLTF. CDR3 coding DNA: TGCAGTGCTGTACAGGGTTCGGGCGGGGCCAACGTCCTGACTTTC.

This clonotype turned up a few times. This rearrangement joins TRBV12-3 or TRBV12-4 to TRBJ1-2; a possible D gene is TRBD1 (5 bases). CDR3 length equals 12 residues. The V gene lost 6 bases and the J gene lost 7 bases, with 12 bases spanning the gap. CDR3 coding DNA: TGTGCCAGCAGACAGGCGGTGGGTGGCTACACCTTC. Translation: CASRQAVGGYTF.

In its sample, this clonotype was seen a few times. DNA for the CDR3: TGTGCCATCAGTAGGGGACAGAACTCCTATGGCTACACCTTC. It translates to CAISRGQNSYGYTF. The chain carries TRBV10-3 and TRBJ1-2; 7 positions agree with TRBD1. V gave up 5 bases and J gave up 4 bases; unmatched junction bases: 7. Germline V gives CDR1 ENHRY, CDR2 SYGVKD. The CDR3 sequence is 14 residues long.

The chain combines TRBV7-8 with TRBJ2-3, with D tentatively TRBD1 (5 bases). CDR1 SGHVS and CDR2 FQNEAQ come from the germline V gene. CDR3 length equals 14 residues. The V end was cut by 2 bases, the J end by 3 bases, with 9 bases between. This CDR3 is CASSLMKGTDTQYF. In DNA form, the CDR3 reads TGTGCCAGCAGCTTAATGAAGGGGACAGATACGCAGTATTTT. Variable domain in full (rest from reference TRBV7-8 and TRBJ2-3): GAGVSQSPRYKVAKRGQDVALRCDPISGHVSLFWYQQALGQGPEFLTYFQNEAQLDKSGLPSDRFFAERPEGSVSTLKIQRTQQEDSAVYLCASSLMKGTDTQYFGPGTRLTVL.

This clonotype has only a few counts. The chain employs TRBV7-2 and TRBJ2-3; D perhaps matches TRBD1 (6 bases). CDR3 length: 16 residues. Germline V CDR1 and CDR2: SGHTA, FQGNSA. V was pared by 5 bases and J by 2 bases, with 17 bases between. The CDR3 spells CASSAGVLADTDTQYF. CDR3 coding DNA: TGTGCCAGCAGCGCAGGGGTTTTGGCAGACACAGATACGCAGTATTTT.

This clonotype was recorded a few times. The CDR3 reads CASSPGPKTSSTGEQFF. The CDR3 DNA is TGCGCCAGCAGCCCAGGACCGAAGACTAGCTCAACGGGTGAGCAGTTCTTC. The J gene is TRBJ2-1, the V gene TRBV4-3; TRBD2 matches at 7 bases. V shed 4 bases, J shed 9 bases, and the junction held 18 bases outside the gene matches. The CDR3 runs to 17 residues. Germline V gene lookup returns CDR1 LGHNA and CDR2 YSLEER.

This rearrangement joins TRBV20-1 to TRBJ2-7; 12 bases agree with TRBD2. CDR1 DFQATT and CDR2 SNEGSKA come from the germline V gene (reference sequence). The CDR3 runs to 13 residues. The CDR3 protein is CSGRLAGAYEQYF. CDR3 nucleotide sequence: TGCTCTGGGAGACTAGCGGGAGCCTACGAGCAGTACTTC.

This clonotype was recorded at least ten times. V usage is TRBV12-3 or TRBV12-4 and J usage is TRBJ2-1; 9 nucleotides line up with TRBD2. V lost 5 bases to trimming and J lost 6 bases; unmatched junction nucleotides: 5. The CDR3 totals 14 residues. DNA of the CDR3: TGTGCCAGCAGTAAGGGACTAGCCGGCAATGAGCAGTTCTTC. It translates to CASSKGLAGNEQFF.

Ten or more counts support this clonotype. The chain carries TRBV29-1 and TRBJ2-5, with D possibly matching TRBD1 (6 bases). The CDR3 has 13 amino acids. The V end lost 8 bases, the J end lost 3 bases, and 16 bases lay between the germline ends. CDR1 is SQVTM, CDR2 ANQGSEA, per germline. CDR3 loop: CSSQFNREETQYF. The CDR3 nucleotides are TGCAGCTCCCAATTTAACAGGGAAGAGACCCAGTACTTC.

This clonotype was found a few times. The chain combines TRBV20-1 with TRBJ1-6, with D possibly matching TRBD1 (5 bases). CDR1 is DFQATT, CDR2 SNEGSKA, per germline (reference sequence). This CDR3 is 14 amino acids long. Trimming pared 0 bases from V and 6 bases from J, leaving 9 bases between. Written as DNA, the CDR3 is TGCAGTGCTAGAGAAGCAGGGATTAATTCACCCCTCCACTTT. Amino acid sequence: CSAREAGINSPLHF.

The chain joins TRBV6-2 or TRBV6-3 to TRBJ2-2, with TRBD2 matching over 12 bases. V lost 7 bases to trimming and J lost 1 base; unmatched junction nucleotides: 19. Germline lookup yields CDR1 MNHEY and CDR2 SVGEGT. CDR3 size: 21 residues. The CDR3 reads CASKGDLGSPLAGGNTGELFF. CDR3 bases: TGTGCCAGCAAGGGCGACCTGGGGAGCCCACTAGCGGGGGGGAACACCGGGGAGCTGTTTTTT.

This clonotype showed up many times. The chain employs TRBV7-2 and TRBJ1-1; possibly TRBD1 for D (5 bases). CDR1 is SGHTA and CDR2 is FQGNSA in the germline V gene. Trimming removed 5 bases from V and 10 bases from J, with 17 bases in between. The CDR3 contains 13 residues. CDR3 nucleotide sequence: TGTGCCAGCAGCCCAGGGATATCTCTTTTAGCTTTCTTT. It translates to CASSPGISLLAFF.

This clonotype was detected many times. The V call is TRBV20-1, the J call TRBJ2-1; D possibly uses TRBD1 or TRBD2 (5 bases each). This CDR3 has 14 amino acids. Germline CDR1 reads DFQATT; CDR2 reads SNEGSKA (reference sequence). V lost 3 bases, J lost 0 bases, and 9 bases lay in between. The CDR3 protein is CSASGASSYNEQFF. DNA of the CDR3: TGCAGTGCTAGCGGGGCCAGCTCCTACAATGAGCAGTTCTTC.

V gene TRBV12-3 or TRBV12-4 combines with J gene TRBJ1-6; TRBD1 matches at 10 bases. This CDR3 is 17 amino acids long. J was trimmed by 4 bases and V by 1 base; bases with no gene match: 4. The CDR3 spells CASSLEPGQGYNSPLHF. The CDR3 DNA reads TGTGCCAGCAGTTTAGAACCGGGACAGGGGTATAATTCACCCCTCCACTTT.

In this sample, this clonotype turned up a few times. The J gene is TRBJ2-7, the V gene TRBV11-2; D unclear. The CDR3 runs to 11 residues. V gave up 3 bases and J gave up 5 bases, with 5 bases separating them. CDR1 is SGHAT and CDR2 is FQNNGV in the germline V gene. CDR3 nucleotides: TGTGCCAGCAGCTTTTACAACGAGCAGTACTTC. Translation gives CASSFYNEQYF.

This clonotype was observed a few times. The V call is TRBV5-1, the J call TRBJ2-1; 9 bases match TRBD1. Trimming at V came to 0 bases and at J to 3 bases, leaving 4 bases not matched to a gene. Germline V gives CDR1 SGHRS, CDR2 YFSETQ. CDR3 length: 16 residues. CDR3 nucleotide sequence: TGCGCCAGCAGCTTGGGAGGGACAGGGTACTACAATGAGCAGTTCTTC. This encodes CASSLGGTGYYNEQFF.

This clonotype was counted between two and nine times. The chain carries TRBV24-1 and TRBJ1-4; D is uncertain. Germline lookup yields CDR1 KGHDR and CDR2 SFDVKD. CDR3 length equals 16 residues. V was clipped by 2 bases and J by 7 bases, with 16 bases between them. The CDR3 spells CATSDSPAGIGEKLFF. The CDR3 DNA reads as TGTGCCACCAGTGATTCCCCCGCCGGTATCGGTGAAAAACTGTTTTTT.

This rearrangement joins TRBV20-1 to TRBJ1-1; no definite D call. Germline-derived CDR1 and CDR2 are DFQATT and SNEGSKA (reference sequence). Trimming left V 3 bases short and J 3 bases short, with 8 bases between. This CDR3 has 12 residues. The CDR3 DNA follows: TGCAGTGCTAGTGAGGTTTACACTGAAGCTTTCTTT. Translation gives CSASEVYTEAFF.

The chain carries TRBV5-1 and TRBJ1-2, with D hard to call. CDR1 SGHRS and CDR2 YFSETQ come from the germline V gene. The CDR3 spans 10 residues. V lost 7 bases, J lost 8 bases, and 9 bases lay in between. Here the CDR3 DNA reads TGCGCCAGCTACCCGCGGGGCTACACCTTC. Translating it yields CASYPRGYTF.

There are a few counts of this clonotype. CDR3 loop: CASSVDPNQPQHF. The DNA for the CDR3 is TGTGCCAGCAGCGTAGACCCAAATCAGCCCCAGCATTTT. V and J are TRBV9 and TRBJ1-5; D remains unclear. The CDR3 loop spans 13 amino acids. The V end lost 0 bases, the J end lost 4 bases, and 5 bases lay between the germline ends. Germline CDR1 SGDLS, CDR2 YYNGEE. Full variable domain (missing parts from reference TRBV9 and TRBJ1-5): DSGVTQTPKHLITATGQRVTLRCSPRSGDLSVYWYQQSLDQGLQFLIQYYNGEERAKGNILERFSAQQFPDLHSELNLSSLELGDSALYFCASSVDPNQPQHFGDGTRLSIL.